Listed here are 8 T cell receptor beta chains from one sample, sequenced in a study of OX40 agonist ivuxolimab in advanced cancers. TCRdb's copy holds only in-frame clones and misses some; the assay was immunoSEQ multiplex PCR. This sample has under 20,000 clones, with 65% to 90% found just once. Material: CD4+ or CD8+ T cells sorted from blood, obtained in a trial of the OX40 agonist ivuxolimab. These receptors all come from an adult with an advanced solid tumor such as melanoma, head and neck, liver or kidney cancer.

In its sample, this clone was seen a few times. The chain employs TRBV30 and TRBJ2-7, with D perhaps matching TRBD1 or TRBD2 (6 bases each). CDR3 size: 13 residues. Germline lookup yields CDR1 GTSNPN and CDR2 SVGIG (reference sequence). The V and J ends lost 4 bases and 12 bases respectively, with 22 bases between them. CDR3 DNA: TGTGCCTGGAACCCCTCGACGAGGGGGGTGTCGTACTTC. Encoded protein: CAWNPSTRGVSYF. Full variable domain (outside the CDR3, taken from reference TRBV30 and TRBJ2-7): SQTIHQWPATLVQPVGSPLSLECTVEGTSNPNLYWYRQAAGRGLQLLFYSVGIGQISSEVPQNLSASRPQDRQFILSSKKLLLSDSGFYLCAWNPSTRGVSYFGPGTRLTVT.

V and J are TRBV5-1 and TRBJ1-1; 7 bases are shared with TRBD1. Germline trimming cut 7 bases from V and 0 bases from J; bases unmatched to any gene: 6. Germline V gives CDR1 SGHRS, CDR2 YFSETQ. The CDR3 has 14 residues. In DNA, the CDR3 is TGCGCCAGCGAATCGGGACAGCTGAACACTGAAGCTTTCTTT. The encoded protein is CASESGQLNTEAFF.

The chain joins TRBV5-1 to TRBJ1-2, with 8 positions matching TRBD1. Trimming cost V 4 bases and J 4 bases; bases outside gene matches: 6. Germline V gives CDR1 SGHRS, CDR2 YFSETQ. The CDR3 sequence is 14 residues long. CDR3 loop: CASSEGQASYGYTF. In DNA, the CDR3 is TGCGCCAGCAGCGAGGGACAGGCTAGCTATGGCTACACCTTC.

This clone has a single count. This chain connects TRBV10-3 to TRBJ2-5, with D possibly being TRBD1 or TRBD2 (5 bases each). V dropped 0 bases and J dropped 4 bases, with 6 bases sitting between them. The CDR3 loop spans 13 amino acids. CDR1 and CDR2 from the germline V gene are ENHRY and SYGVKD. The CDR3, as DNA: TGTGCCATCAGTGAGTCGGGGGTAGAGACCCAGTACTTC. As protein: CAISESGVETQYF.

The V call is TRBV27, the J call TRBJ2-3, with D possibly TRBD2 on 6 matching bases. Germline CDR1 is MNHEY and CDR2 is SMNVEV (reference sequence). Trimming removed 7 bases from V and 0 bases from J, with 14 bases in between. The CDR3 consists of 15 residues. DNA of the CDR3: TGTGCCAGCACCCCGGCGGGGACGAGCACAGATACGCAGTATTTT. Translation: CASTPAGTSTDTQYF.

This chain links TRBV6-1 with TRBJ2-5; D is unresolved. The V gene's germline CDR1 is MNHNS and CDR2 SASEGT. Trimming cost V 0 bases and J 9 bases, with 17 bases left between them. The CDR3 extends over 15 amino acids. CDR3 sequence (DNA): TGTGCCAGCAGTGAAGCGCCTAGACCGCCCGTGGCCCAGTACTTC. Its translation is CASSEAPRPPVAQYF.

This sequence joins TRBV5-1 and TRBJ1-4, with 7 positions matching TRBD1. This CDR3 spans 14 amino acids. The V gene's germline CDR1 is SGHRS and CDR2 YFSETQ. Losses at the gene ends were 5 bases for V and 4 bases for J; bases not matched to a gene: 5. CDR3 protein: CASRPGDSNEKLFF. CDR3 DNA: TGCGCCAGCAGACCGGGGGACAGTAATGAAAAACTGTTTTTT.

The J gene is TRBJ2-1, the V gene TRBV5-1; no definite D call. Trimming shortened V by 4 bases and J by 3 bases, and 14 bases separated the two germline ends. This CDR3 is built from 15 residues. CDR1 and CDR2 (germline): SGHRS, YFSETQ. This CDR3 is CASSQTPSGYNEQFF. The CDR3 DNA follows: TGCGCCAGCAGCCAGACACCCTCGGGCTACAATGAGCAGTTCTTC.